The present TCR beta chain was sequenced within a study of cytomegalovirus exposure and HLA in healthy donors. Study outcomes and limitations: The listing of roughly 160 TCR beta chains classed them as cytomegalovirus-associated.

This table comes from immunoSEQ multiplex PCR, and its TCRdb copy is limited to in-frame clones, with some not included. The sample holds under 200,000 clones, roughly 90% seen once. V lost 2 bases, J lost 5 bases, and 16 bases lay in between. Germline V lookup: CDR1 SGHRS, CDR2 YFSETQ. This CDR3 spans 15 amino acids. Regarding this clone: What it binds is unknown.

The sequence derives from a man younger than 30 in good health and CMV-seropositive. V is TRBV5-1 and J is TRBJ1-1; D might be TRBD1 (6 bases). The sample taken for sequencing was PBMCs. This CDR3 reads CASSFGTTGWTEAFF. The CDR3, as DNA: TGCGCCAGCAGCTTCGGGACAACAGGGTGGACTGAAGCTTTCTTT.